This T cell receptor (beta chain) derives from a study of T-cell reconstitution after alpha-beta-depleted transplantation in children. Findings of the study overall: Day-60 TCRbeta diversity that was high in some patients was derived from surviving recipient T cells and thymic progenitors. T-cell counts and diversity were attributed mostly to newly produced T cells one year after transplant. Expanded graft clones numbering several hundred reportedly gave rise to alpha-beta T cells about two months after transplant.

As it was prepared, the TCRbeta library received unique molecular identifiers. MiXCR was run by TCRdb on the PCR reads, yielding one entry per CDR3 protein. The table has about 150,000 distinct CDR3 sequences, 8.8% seen once. Germline V lookup: CDR1 PRHDT, CDR2 FYEKMQ (reference sequence). V shed 5 bases, J shed 5 bases, and the junction held 14 bases outside the gene matches. The CDR3 totals 16 residues. This clonotype was found a few times. What it binds is not known. This chain links TRBV13 with TRBJ2-5, with TRBD2 identical over 7 bases. The TCR was taken from a female patient under 10 years old who had a stem cell transplant for congenital amegakaryocytic thrombocytopenia, so the T cells may come from the graft donor. This specimen consisted of PBMCs, mostly from graft donor cells, obtained 180 days after TCRalphabeta/CD19-depleted stem cell transplant. As DNA, the CDR3 is TGTGCCAGCAGCACGCAATGGGAGGGCCCTCGGGAGACCCAGTACTTC. Encoded protein: CASSTQWEGPRETQYF.